By its share, the clone carrying this T cell receptor beta chain is medium-sized (0.01 to 0.1%). Its antigen is unidentified. There are 14 residues in the CDR3. Losses at the gene ends were 4 bases for V and 7 bases for J; bases not matched to a gene: 4. Germline lookup yields CDR1 MDHEN and CDR2 SYDVKM. This entry is derived from a study of HIV-infected patients and healthy controls. Study-wide findings and caveats: Healthy controls carried many MAIT alpha-chain CDR3s, while HIV+ repertoires had few. Healthy controls shared more CDR3 sequences between individuals than HIV-infected patients did. Significantly higher mean Gini indices appeared in HIV-infected repertoires, possibly reflecting oligoclonality.

All unsorted peripheral T cells were captured because whole blood was used without fractionation. cDNA was made from about 480 ng RNA using alpha and beta constant primers. Alpha and beta chain libraries were made separately by chain-specific third strand synthesis with multiplexing indices. A 5' RACE adapter with a random hexamer and the SP2 primer site was joined to cDNA. TCRdb analysed the 5' RACE reads with MiXCR anew, one entry per CDR3 protein. The repertoire holds fewer than 7,000 distinct CDR3 sequences, with around 9.9% as singletons. This TCR derives from an adult with HIV infection. The V call is TRBV28, the J call TRBJ1-5, with 10 bases matching TRBD1. The input for sequencing was blood, taken before antiretroviral therapy. Here the CDR3 reads CASSSRTGGQPQHF. As DNA, the CDR3 is TGTGCCAGCAGTTCTAGGACAGGGGGGCAGCCCCAGCATTTT.